This T cell receptor (beta chain) was documented in a study of blood T cell repertoires in COVID-19. Only in-frame clones appear in the TCRdb table, and some are missing; sequencing was by immunoSEQ multiplex PCR. This repertoire shows 300,000 to 350,000 clones, approximately 89% found once; its top ten account for 1.5% to 2%. The TCR comes from a woman aged 25 to 39 with COVID-19, enrolled during active disease. The source material was peripheral blood.

The chain's CDR3 is CASSISSRGYYNEQFF. In DNA form, the CDR3 reads TGTGCCAGTAGTATAAGTTCCAGGGGGTACTACAATGAGCAGTTCTTC. The V call is TRBV19, the J call TRBJ2-1; 7 positions agree with TRBD1. The CDR3 runs 16 residues. The junction had 7 bases not matched to a gene; V was cut back by 2 bases and J by 3 bases. Germline V gene lookup returns CDR1 LNHDA and CDR2 SQIVND (reference sequence).